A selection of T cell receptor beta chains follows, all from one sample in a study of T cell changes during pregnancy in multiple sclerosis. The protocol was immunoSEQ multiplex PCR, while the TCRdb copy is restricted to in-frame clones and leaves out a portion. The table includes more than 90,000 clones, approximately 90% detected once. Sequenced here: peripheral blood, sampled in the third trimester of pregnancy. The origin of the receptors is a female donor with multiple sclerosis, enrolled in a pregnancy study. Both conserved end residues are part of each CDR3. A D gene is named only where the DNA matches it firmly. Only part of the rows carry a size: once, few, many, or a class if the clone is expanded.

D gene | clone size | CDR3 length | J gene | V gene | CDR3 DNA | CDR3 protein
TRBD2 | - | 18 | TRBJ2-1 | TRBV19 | TGTGCCAGTAGTATCTGGCTAGCGGGGAGGAGTCAGTACAATGAGCAGTTCTTC | CASSIWLAGRSQYNEQFF
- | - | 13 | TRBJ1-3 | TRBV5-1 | TGCGCCAGCAGCACCGGACACGGAAACACCATATATTTT | CASSTGHGNTIYF
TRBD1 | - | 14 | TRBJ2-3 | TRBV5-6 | TGTGCCAGCAGCAAGACAGGGGGGGAAGATACGCAGTATTTT | CASSKTGGEDTQYF
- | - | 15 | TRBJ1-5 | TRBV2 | TGTGCCAGCAGTGGGACGGCAGGGCCTTATCAGCCCCAGCATTTT | CASSGTAGPYQPQHF
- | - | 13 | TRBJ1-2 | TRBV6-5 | TGTGCCAGCGCCCTGGACTGGGAGGGTGGCTACACCTTC | CASALDWEGGYTF
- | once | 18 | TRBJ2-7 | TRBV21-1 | TGTGCCAGCAGCAAAGGAGTCCCTTTTCAGGGTAAAGGGTACGAGCAGTACTTC | CASSKGVPFQGKGYEQYF
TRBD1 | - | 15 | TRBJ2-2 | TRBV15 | TGTGCCACCAGCCTAGACAGGGGGCACGCCGGGGAGCTGTTTTTT | CATSLDRGHAGELFF
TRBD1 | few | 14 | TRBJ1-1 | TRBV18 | TGTGCCAGCTCCGGACAGGGGGTTGGCACTGAAGCTTTCTTT | CASSGQGVGTEAFF
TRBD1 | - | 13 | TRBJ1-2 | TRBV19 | TGTGCCAGTAGTCGGGACAGGGCTTATGGCTACACCTTC | CASSRDRAYGYTF
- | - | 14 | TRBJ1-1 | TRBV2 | TGTGCCAGCAGTGTTCAGGGAATGAACACTGAAGCTTTCTTT | CASSVQGMNTEAFF
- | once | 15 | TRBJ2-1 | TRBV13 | TGTGCCAGCAGCTCCGACAGAGGTTCCTACAATGAGCAGTTCTTC | CASSSDRGSYNEQFF
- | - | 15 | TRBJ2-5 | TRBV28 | TGTGCCAGCAGCCCTACACAGGGTTATCAAGAGACCCAGTACTTC | CASSPTQGYQETQYF
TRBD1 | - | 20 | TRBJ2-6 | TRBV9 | TGTGCCAGCAGCGGGAGGGCTACCGGGACAGGGTACTCTGGGGCCAACGTCCTGACTTTC | CASSGRATGTGYSGANVLTF
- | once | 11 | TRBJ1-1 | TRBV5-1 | TGCGCCAGCACACGGGACACTGAAGCTTTCTTT | CASTRDTEAFF
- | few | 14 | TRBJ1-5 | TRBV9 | TGTGCCAGCAGCGTTGAGGGGGGGAATCAGCCCCAGCATTTT | CASSVEGGNQPQHF
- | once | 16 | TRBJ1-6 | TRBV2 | TGTGCCAGCAGTCAAACAGAACCCTCCTATAATTCACCCCTCCACTTT | CASSQTEPSYNSPLHF